This TCR beta chain was observed in a study of identical twins. Study-wide results and caveats: The presence of invariant MAIT and iNKT cells could partly confound analyses of zero-insertion sequences. Surplus twin overlap in beta out-of-frame sequences was less pronounced.

The germline gives CDR1 SGHVS, CDR2 FQNEAQ. V was clipped by 5 bases and J by 9 bases, with 17 bases between them. The CDR3 runs to 14 residues. This clonotype was seen more than once but under ten times. Its matching antigen is unknown. All donors were healthy, and all were Caucasian. The authors used template switching to add a universal primer site and gave cDNA unique molecular identifiers. MiXCR was run by TCRdb on the 5' RACE reads, yielding one entry per CDR3 protein. The sample contains approximately 500,000 distinct CDR3 sequences, over 12% of which appear only once. This sample also appeared in a second study, on yellow fever vaccine responses in identical twins.

The specimen was CD4+ T cells sorted from blood. V is TRBV7-8 and J is TRBJ2-1; perhaps TRBD1 as D (6 bases). The sequence came from a woman between 18 and 30 years old in good health. DNA of the CDR3: TGTGCCAGCAGCCCCCTTACAGGGACCAGTGAGCAGTTCTTC. Translating gives CASSPLTGTSEQFF.